A single sample is the source of the 25 T cell receptor beta chains below, sequenced in a study of T-cell memory formation after mild COVID-19. TCRdb reprocessed the 5' RACE reads via MiXCR and lists one record per CDR3 protein. The data contain roughly 600,000 distinct CDR3 sequences, about a sixth of them seen just once; the ten biggest clones take up around 11%. Sequenced: PBMCs or a T cell subset sorted from them (not recorded which). The source is an adult woman who had mild COVID-19 (a few samples of this study predate the infection). Cell type and time point are not known.

The V gene is TRBV29-1, the J gene TRBJ2-7; 7 nucleotides line up with TRBD1. The CDR3 runs to 16 residues. CDR1 is SQVTM and CDR2 is ANQGSEA in the germline V gene. V trimming: 0 bases; J trimming: 7 bases; junction bases outside the gene matches: 15. This chain's CDR3 is CSVEDSSTGWLGEQYF. The CDR3 DNA is TGCAGCGTTGAAGATTCGTCGACAGGGTGGCTGGGGGAGCAGTACTTC.

The table lists this clonotype with a few counts. The V call is TRBV6-4, the J call TRBJ2-1; 7 nucleotides line up with TRBD2. Trimming took 0 bases from V and 5 from J; bases not matched to a gene: 7. From germline, CDR1 is MRHNA and CDR2 SNTAGT. The CDR3 covers 16 residues. CDR3 loop: CASSDSLEGGHNEQFF. The CDR3, as DNA: TGTGCCAGCAGTGACTCTCTGGAGGGAGGGCACAATGAGCAGTTCTTC.

This clonotype was counted a few times. The chain couples TRBV4-3 to TRBJ2-3; unclear D gene. V gave up 4 bases and J gave up 3 bases, with 8 bases separating them. This CDR3 contains 13 residues. CDR1 and CDR2 from the germline V gene are LGHNA and YSLEER. The CDR3 protein is CASSRLTTDTQYF. The CDR3 nucleotides are TGCGCCAGCAGCCGACTTACAACAGATACGCAGTATTTT.

This clonotype was seen a handful of times. The V call is TRBV20-1, the J call TRBJ2-3; D not certain. The CDR3 sequence is 18 residues long. CDR1 is DFQATT, CDR2 SNEGSKA, per germline (reference sequence). Trimming cost V 3 bases and J 1 base, with 23 bases left between them. CDR3 sequence reads: CSASEFGVAGGRTDTQYF. CDR3 coding DNA: TGCAGTGCTAGTGAGTTTGGTGTGGCCGGCGGACGCACAGATACGCAGTATTTT.

This chain uses TRBV4-3 with TRBJ2-5, with TRBD2 matching 7 bases. With V trimmed by 0 bases and J by 5 bases, 12 bases remained unmatched. This CDR3 has 17 amino acids. CDR1 is LGHNA and CDR2 is YSLEER in the germline V gene. The CDR3 reads CASSQDRRESPRETQYF. In nucleotides, the CDR3 is TGCGCCAGCAGCCAAGATCGGCGGGAGTCGCCCCGTGAGACCCAGTACTTC.

The genes are TRBV7-3 and TRBJ2-2, with 8 bases lining up with TRBD2. The germline V gene encodes CDR1 SGHTA and CDR2 FQGTGA. J lost 4 bases, V lost 1 base, and 5 bases had no gene match. The CDR3 runs 16 residues. CDR3 bases: TGTGCCAGCAGCTTAAACGGCGGGAGGAGCACCGGGGAGCTGTTTTTT. Protein sequence: CASSLNGGRSTGELFF.

This clonotype appeared a few times. The gene calls are TRBV20-1 and TRBJ2-3; D gene uncertain. The CDR3 runs 13 residues. Germline CDR1 and CDR2: DFQATT and SNEGSKA (reference sequence). With 1 base removed from V and 0 bases from J, the gap between germline ends came to 5 bases. CDR3 in DNA: TGCAGTGCTAGAGCCAAGAGCACAGATACGCAGTATTTT. It yields the protein CSARAKSTDTQYF.

The rearrangement uses TRBV5-1 and TRBJ1-2; possible D gene TRBD1, 5 bases. Trimming removed 0 bases from V and 0 bases from J, with 9 bases in between. This CDR3 comprises 15 residues. Germline V gives CDR1 SGHRS, CDR2 YFSETQ. Written as DNA, the CDR3 is TGCGCCAGCAGCTTGGCCTTGGGGGCTAACTATGGCTACACCTTC. It specifies CASSLALGANYGYTF.

This clonotype appeared a few times. V usage is TRBV9 and J usage is TRBJ2-2; TRBD2 matches 7 bases. The CDR3 sequence is 17 residues long. V shed 4 bases, J shed 3 bases, and the junction held 12 bases outside the gene matches. Germline V gene sequence: CDR1 SGDLS, CDR2 YYNGEE. This CDR3 reads CASSSQREVGYTGELFF. DNA of the CDR3: TGTGCCAGCAGCTCCCAGCGGGAAGTTGGTTACACCGGGGAGCTGTTTTTT.

The rearrangement links TRBV10-3 to TRBJ2-5; TRBD1 aligns across 12 bases. V was pared by 10 bases and J by 3 bases, with 3 bases of the junction left unmatched. Looked up from germline, CDR1 is ENHRY and CDR2 is SYGVKD. The CDR3 runs 13 residues. This CDR3 reads CATGTGGEETQYF. The DNA of the CDR3 is TGTGCCACCGGGACAGGGGGCGAAGAGACCCAGTACTTC.

The V gene is TRBV5-1, the J gene TRBJ1-5, with TRBD1 matching over 7 bases. Germline lookup yields CDR1 SGHRS and CDR2 YFSETQ. There are 14 residues in the CDR3. Trimming took 4 bases from V and 8 from J; bases not matched to a gene: 9. The chain's CDR3 is CASSPTGSWEPQHF. The DNA for the CDR3 is TGCGCCAGCAGCCCGACAGGGTCATGGGAGCCCCAGCATTTT.

The V call is TRBV12-3 or TRBV12-4, the J call TRBJ2-3; 7 nucleotides agree with TRBD2. Trimming cost V 5 bases and J 5 bases; bases outside gene matches: 10. This CDR3 comprises 15 residues. As DNA, the CDR3 is TGTGCCAGCAGTACGGGACCGGGGGGTTTAGATACGCAGTATTTT. This gives the protein CASSTGPGGLDTQYF.

CDR3: CASSQDIGLAGTDTQYF. The CDR3 DNA reads TGTGCCAGCAGCCAAGATATCGGCCTAGCGGGGACAGATACGCAGTATTTT. This chain uses TRBV4-2 with TRBJ2-3; 9 bases fit TRBD2. Germline assignment: CDR1 LGHNA and CDR2 YNFKEQ. The V gene end was trimmed by 0 bases and the J gene end by 3 bases; junction bases not matched to a gene: 7. The CDR3 extends over 17 amino acids.

Only a few counts were recorded for this clonotype. V and J are TRBV6-1 and TRBJ1-5; D unclear. There are 12 residues in the CDR3. Germline V lookup: CDR1 MNHNS, CDR2 SASEGT. The V end lost 6 bases, the J end lost 9 bases, and 12 bases lay between the germline ends. CDR3 in amino acids: CASRTSWGPQHF. The CDR3 bases are TGTGCCAGCAGAACTTCTTGGGGGCCCCAGCATTTT.

The table lists this clonotype with many counts. Here the CDR3 reads CASSKTGVETQYF. The CDR3, as DNA: TGTGCCAGCAGCAAAACGGGGGTTGAGACCCAGTACTTC. This chain uses TRBV7-6 with TRBJ2-5; D is possibly TRBD2 (6 bases). This CDR3 spans 13 amino acids. V shed 5 bases and J shed 5 bases, with 12 bases lying between them. CDR1 is SGHVS and CDR2 is FNYEAQ in the germline V gene.

This clonotype occurred a few times. The rearrangement uses TRBV4-3 and TRBJ2-1, with TRBD2 as a possible D gene (5 bases). Germline V gives CDR1 LGHNA, CDR2 YSLEER. Trimming removed 0 bases from V and 5 bases from J, with 14 bases in between. The CDR3 runs 16 residues. Here the CDR3 reads CASSQDEGSGNNEQFF. As DNA, the CDR3 is TGCGCCAGCAGCCAAGATGAGGGAAGCGGTAACAATGAGCAGTTCTTC.

This clonotype has more than one count but fewer than ten. The V call is TRBV11-2, the J call TRBJ2-5; 15 positions agree with TRBD2. With V trimmed by 5 bases and J by 4 bases, 5 bases remained unmatched. CDR3 length equals 16 residues. Germline V CDR1 and CDR2: SGHAT, FQNNGV. Written as DNA, the CDR3 is TGTGCCAGCAGCCTATTGGGACTAGCGGGAGGAGAGACCCAGTACTTC. This codes for CASSLLGLAGGETQYF.

CDR3 amino acids: CASSQEALAGRGETQYF. The CDR3, as DNA: TGCGCCAGCAGCCAAGAGGCACTAGCGGGAAGAGGAGAGACCCAGTACTTC. The chain links TRBV4-3 to TRBJ2-5, with 10 bases lining up with TRBD2. J lost 4 bases, V lost 0 bases, and 8 bases had no gene match. Germline V gene lookup returns CDR1 LGHNA and CDR2 YSLEER. The CDR3 has 17 amino acids.

The chain links TRBV28 to TRBJ2-1; D is ambiguous. The CDR3 is 13 amino acids. Trimming shortened V by 4 bases and J by 9 bases, and 13 bases separated the two germline ends. The germline CDR1 and CDR2 sequences are MDHEN and SYDVKM. In DNA form, the CDR3 reads TGTGCCAGCAGTTCGCCAACATTGGGTGAGCAGTTCTTC. Translated: CASSSPTLGEQFF.

This clonotype has a handful of counts. The chain employs TRBV6-2 or TRBV6-3 and TRBJ2-7, with D perhaps TRBD1 (6 bases). The CDR3 has 15 amino acids. In germline, CDR1 is MNHEY, CDR2 SVGEGT. V lost 2 bases and J 2 bases, leaving 13 bases between the germline ends. CDR3 DNA: TGTGCCAGCAGTTACGTTCCAGACAGGCCCTACGAGCAGTACTTC. Translating it yields CASSYVPDRPYEQYF.

This clonotype was observed a handful of times. The CDR3 DNA sequence: TGTGCCAGCATGACAGGGGGGCGGTCGCAGTATTTT. Its translation: CASMTGGRSQYF. The rearrangement links TRBV27 to TRBJ2-3; 9 nucleotides agree with TRBD1. Germline CDR1 reads MNHEY; CDR2 reads SMNVEV (reference sequence). V shed 7 bases and J 10 bases; nucleotides not matched to a gene: 6. The CDR3 runs 12 residues.

This clonotype was detected a few times. This rearrangement joins TRBV6-6 to TRBJ2-2; D is uncertain. Between the trimmed V and J ends, which lost 5 bases and 8 bases, there was a span of 9 bases. The CDR3 covers 12 residues. In germline, CDR1 is MNHNY, CDR2 SVGAGI (reference sequence). The CDR3, as DNA: TGTGCCAGCAGTGGCAACCGAGGGGAGCTGTTTTTT. Amino acid sequence: CASSGNRGELFF.

CDR3 sequence (DNA): TGTGCCAGCAGTGGGGCTGGGCATGAGCAGTTCTTC. The encoded protein is CASSGAGHEQFF. V usage is TRBV2 and J usage is TRBJ2-1; D unresolved. V lost 4 bases, J lost 8 bases, and 9 bases lay in between. CDR3 length: 12 residues. Germline-derived CDR1 and CDR2 are SNHLY and FYNNEI.

In its sample, this clonotype was seen many times. The V gene is TRBV24-1, the J gene TRBJ2-7; a weak D match, TRBD2 (5 bases). Per the germline V gene, CDR1 is KGHDR and CDR2 is SFDVKD. V was cut by 3 bases and J by 4 bases, with 12 bases left in between. This CDR3 is built from 14 residues. The CDR3 protein is CATSDPRREYEQYF. The DNA for the CDR3 is TGTGCCACCAGTGATCCCCGACGGGAATACGAGCAGTACTTC.

The V and J genes are TRBV6-5 and TRBJ1-1, with D unclear. The V end was cut by 0 bases, the J end by 6 bases, with 11 bases between. CDR1 is MNHEY, CDR2 SVGAGI, per germline. The CDR3 extends over 14 amino acids. CDR3 loop: CASSYSWEIAEAFF. CDR3 bases: TGTGCCAGCAGTTACTCGTGGGAAATCGCTGAAGCTTTCTTT.